Detailed here is one TCR beta chain. The target antigen is unknown. The sample is drawn from a study of T cell repertoires in cytomegalovirus infection. Points from the study as a whole: It was HLA-C-restricted CMV-specific TCR beta clonotypes that dominated the response ex vivo.

V lost 6 bases, J lost 6 bases, and 7 bases stayed unmatched. This CDR3 comprises 14 residues. CDR1 is LNHDA, CDR2 SQIVND, per germline (reference sequence). TCRdb called the reads again in MiXCR, with one record for every CDR3 protein. The sample includes roughly 760,000 distinct CDR3 sequences, 35% to 45% of them seen just once. The origin of this receptor is a human donor in good health (CMV status not recorded). Some clones in this sample may be carry-over from other donors' samples. Material for sequencing was PBMCs. The gene calls are TRBV19 and TRBJ2-7, with TRBD2 matching over 11 bases. This chain's CDR3 is CASSGTSGLFEQYF. The CDR3 nucleotides read TGTGCCAGTAGCGGGACTAGCGGACTGTTCGAGCAGTACTTC.